Listed below are T cell receptor beta chains from one sample, sequenced in a study of T cells after yellow fever vaccination. TCRdb itself ran the 5' RACE reads through MiXCR, one entry per CDR3 protein. The sample shows 550,000 or so distinct CDR3 sequences, under 25% of them seen only once. The sample was PBMCs, taken 15 days after the yellow fever booster vaccination. The receptor source for this set is a man between 25 and 39 years old who received the YFV17D yellow fever vaccine. The CDR3 runs from the conserved cysteine through the conserved F or W. D genes are given only for firm matches. A clone size is listed for some rows: how often the clone was seen (once, few, many), or a class if it is expanded.

d_call clone_size j_call v_call cdr3_nt cdr3_aa
. . TRBJ2-1 TRBV7-2 TGTGCCAGCAGCTTAATAAGGGAGCAGTTCTTC CASSLIREQFF
. . TRBJ2-7 TRBV4-3 TGCGCCAGCAGCCAAGAAATCGGGACATCCTACGAGCAGTACTTC CASSQEIGTSYEQYF
. few TRBJ1-1 TRBV20-1 TGCAGTGCTAGAGTAGGACAGACTAACACTGAAGCTTTCTTT CSARVGQTNTEAFF
TRBD2 few TRBJ2-7 TRBV6-5 TGTGCCAGCAGTTATGGGCCTGCTAGCGGGGGCTACGAGCAGTACTTC CASSYGPASGGYEQYF
. . TRBJ2-3 TRBV19 TGTGCCAGTGGTGGGAGGTCCACAGATACGCAGTATTTT CASGGRSTDTQYF
TRBD1 . TRBJ2-2 TRBV20-1 TGCAGTGCTCCCAACAGGGGGCAGTCGGGCACCGGGGAGCTGTTTTTT CSAPNRGQSGTGELFF
. few TRBJ2-4 TRBV20-1 TGCAGTGCTAGTCCGCTAGACCTTAGCGACATTCAGTACTTC CSASPLDLSDIQYF
. few TRBJ2-3 TRBV20-1 TGCAGTGCTAGAGATCTTAGCAGGGTCGCAGATACGCAGTATTTT CSARDLSRVADTQYF
. few TRBJ2-3 TRBV20-1 TGCAGTGCTAGAGTGTCGGGACGTAGGCTCACAGATACGCAGTATTTT CSARVSGRRLTDTQYF
. many TRBJ1-1 TRBV7-2 TGTGCCAGCAGCTTGGCCGGGGTGAACACTGAAGCTTTCTTT CASSLAGVNTEAFF
. few TRBJ1-1 TRBV6-1 TGTGCCAGCAGGGGTTCCGAGGGCAGCATGAACACTGAAGCTTTCTTT CASRGSEGSMNTEAFF
TRBD2 . TRBJ2-1 TRBV7-2 TGTGCCAGCAGCCGATTAGCGGGAGACCTCTCCTACAATGAGCAGTTCTTC CASSRLAGDLSYNEQFF
. few TRBJ2-1 TRBV24-1 TGTGCCACCAGTGCGGCAGGAGCTGAGCAGTTCTTC CATSAAGAEQFF
. . TRBJ2-2 TRBV2 TGTGCCAGCATGGAGGGGACGAGTCTCACCGGGGAGCTGTTTTTT CASMEGTSLTGELFF
. few TRBJ2-1 TRBV3-1 TGTGCCAGCAGCCAAGGGGGGCCTGAGCAGTTCTTC CASSQGGPEQFF
. . TRBJ2-1 TRBV7-2 TGTGCCAGCAGCCCGGGACCAAACTCCTACAATGAGCAGTTCTTC CASSPGPNSYNEQFF
. once TRBJ2-3 TRBV13 TGTGCCAGCAGCCCTCTTGGAACGGGGCAGTGGCATACGCAGTATTTT CASSPLGTGQWHTQYF
. . TRBJ2-2 TRBV10-3 TGTGCCATCACTAGGCAGGGTTATCCGAACACCGGGGAGCTGTTTTTT CAITRQGYPNTGELFF
. few TRBJ2-5 TRBV20-1 TGCAGTGCTCCGGACAGCCAAGAGACCCAGTACTTC CSAPDSQETQYF
. few TRBJ2-2 TRBV5-8 TGTGCCAGCAGCTTCACGCTAGCTGGCGGGGAGCTGTTTTTT CASSFTLAGGELFF
. . TRBJ2-1 TRBV5-1 TGCGCCAGCAGCTTGCAAGCACAGGCGTCTGACAATGAGCAGTTCTTC CASSLQAQASDNEQFF
. few TRBJ2-3 TRBV7-2 TGTGCCAGCAGCTCCCCGTTTCAGGGCACAGATACGCAGTATTTT CASSSPFQGTDTQYF